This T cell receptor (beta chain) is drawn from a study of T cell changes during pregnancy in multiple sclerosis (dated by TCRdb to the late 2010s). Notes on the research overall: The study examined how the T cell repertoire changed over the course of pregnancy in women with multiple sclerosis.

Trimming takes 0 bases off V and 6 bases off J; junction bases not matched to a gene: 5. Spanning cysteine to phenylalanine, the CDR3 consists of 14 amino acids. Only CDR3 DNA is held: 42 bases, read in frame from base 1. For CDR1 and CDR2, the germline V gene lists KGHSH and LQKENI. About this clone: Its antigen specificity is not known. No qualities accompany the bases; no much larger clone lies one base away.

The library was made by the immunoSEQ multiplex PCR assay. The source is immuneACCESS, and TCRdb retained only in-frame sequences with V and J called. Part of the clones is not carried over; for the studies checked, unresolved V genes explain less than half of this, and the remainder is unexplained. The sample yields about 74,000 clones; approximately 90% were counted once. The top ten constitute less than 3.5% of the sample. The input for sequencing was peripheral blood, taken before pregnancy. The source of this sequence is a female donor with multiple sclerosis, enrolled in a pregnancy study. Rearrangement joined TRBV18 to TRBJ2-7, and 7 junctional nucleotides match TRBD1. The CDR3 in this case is CASSPPGTVSEQYF. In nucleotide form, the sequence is TGTGCCAGCTCACCACCGGGGACAGTGTCCGAGCAGTACTTC.